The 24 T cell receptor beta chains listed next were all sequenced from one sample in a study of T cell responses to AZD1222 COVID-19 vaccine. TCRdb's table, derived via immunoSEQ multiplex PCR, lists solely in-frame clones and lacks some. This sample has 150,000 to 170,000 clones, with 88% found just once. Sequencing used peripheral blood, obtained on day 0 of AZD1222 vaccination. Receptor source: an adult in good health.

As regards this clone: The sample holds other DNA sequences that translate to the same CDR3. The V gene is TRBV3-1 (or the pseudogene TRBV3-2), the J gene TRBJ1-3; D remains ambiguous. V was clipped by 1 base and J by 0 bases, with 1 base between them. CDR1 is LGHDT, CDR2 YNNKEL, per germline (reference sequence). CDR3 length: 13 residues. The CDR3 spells CASSQVSGNTIYF. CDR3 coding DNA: TGTGCCAGCAGCCAAGTCTCTGGAAACACCATATATTTT.

CDR3 sequence: CASRDTSSYNEQFF. The CDR3 region has the DNA TGTGCCAGCAGGGACACCAGCTCCTACAATGAGCAGTTCTTC. The V gene is TRBV2, the J gene TRBJ2-1; possible D gene TRBD1, 5 bases. Germline V gene data show CDR1 as SNHLY and CDR2 as FYNNEI. The CDR3 consists of 14 residues. With 6 bases removed from V and 0 bases from J, the gap between germline ends came to 9 bases.

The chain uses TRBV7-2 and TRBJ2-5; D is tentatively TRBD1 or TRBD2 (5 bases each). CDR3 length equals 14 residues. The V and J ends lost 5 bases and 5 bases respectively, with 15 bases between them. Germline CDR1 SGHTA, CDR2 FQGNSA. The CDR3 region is CASSPSRGRETQYF. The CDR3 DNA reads TGTGCCAGCAGCCCGAGCCGGGGCCGGGAGACCCAGTACTTC.

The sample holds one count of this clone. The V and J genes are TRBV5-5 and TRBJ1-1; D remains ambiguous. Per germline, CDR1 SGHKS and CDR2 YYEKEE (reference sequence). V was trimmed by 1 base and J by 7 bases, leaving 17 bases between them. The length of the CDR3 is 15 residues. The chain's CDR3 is CASSLLIAASVEAFF. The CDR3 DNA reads TGTGCCAGCAGCTTGTTGATTGCAGCTTCGGTTGAAGCTTTCTTT.

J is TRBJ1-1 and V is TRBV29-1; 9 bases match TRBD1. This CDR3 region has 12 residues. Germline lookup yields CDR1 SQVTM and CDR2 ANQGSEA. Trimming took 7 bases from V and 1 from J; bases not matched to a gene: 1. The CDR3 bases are TGCAGCGCGGGACAGGGGAACACTGAAGCTTTCTTT. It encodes CSAGQGNTEAFF. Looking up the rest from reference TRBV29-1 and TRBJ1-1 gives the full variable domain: SAVISQKPSRDICQRGTSLTIQCQVDSQVTMMFWYRQQPGQSLTLIATANQGSEATYESGFVIDKFPISRPNLTFSTLTVSNMSPEDSSIYLCSAGQGNTEAFFGQGTRLTVV.

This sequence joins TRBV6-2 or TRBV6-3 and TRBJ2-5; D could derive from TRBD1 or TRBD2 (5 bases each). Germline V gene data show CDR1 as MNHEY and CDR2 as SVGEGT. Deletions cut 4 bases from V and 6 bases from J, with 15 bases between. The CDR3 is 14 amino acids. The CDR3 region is CASSWQGSGKTQYF. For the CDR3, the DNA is TGTGCCAGCAGTTGGCAGGGTTCGGGAAAGACCCAGTACTTC.

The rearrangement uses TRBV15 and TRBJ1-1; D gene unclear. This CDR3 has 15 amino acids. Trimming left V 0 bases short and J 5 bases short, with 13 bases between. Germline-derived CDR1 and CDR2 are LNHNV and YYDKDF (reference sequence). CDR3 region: CATSRDRVVATEAFF. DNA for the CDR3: TGTGCCACCAGCAGAGATCGGGTCGTGGCAACTGAAGCTTTCTTT.

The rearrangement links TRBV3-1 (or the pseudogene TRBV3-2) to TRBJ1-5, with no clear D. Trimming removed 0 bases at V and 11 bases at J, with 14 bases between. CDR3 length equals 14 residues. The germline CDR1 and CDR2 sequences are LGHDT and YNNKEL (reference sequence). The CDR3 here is CASSQESHRGTQHF. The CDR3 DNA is TGTGCCAGCAGCCAAGAGAGTCACCGAGGGACCCAGCATTTT.

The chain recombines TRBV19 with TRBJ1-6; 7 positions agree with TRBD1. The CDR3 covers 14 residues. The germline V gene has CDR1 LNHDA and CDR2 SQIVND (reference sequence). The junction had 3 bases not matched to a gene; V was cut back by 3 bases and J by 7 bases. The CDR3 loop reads CASSMGQPNSPLHF. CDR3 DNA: TGTGCCAGTAGTATGGGACAGCCCAATTCACCCCTCCACTTT.

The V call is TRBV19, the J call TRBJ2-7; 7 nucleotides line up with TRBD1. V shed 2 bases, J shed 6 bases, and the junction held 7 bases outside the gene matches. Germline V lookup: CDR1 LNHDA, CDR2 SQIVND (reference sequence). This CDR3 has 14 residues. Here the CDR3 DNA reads TGTGCCAGTAGTATACCCTCACAGGGGTCCGAGCAGTACTTC. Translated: CASSIPSQGSEQYF.

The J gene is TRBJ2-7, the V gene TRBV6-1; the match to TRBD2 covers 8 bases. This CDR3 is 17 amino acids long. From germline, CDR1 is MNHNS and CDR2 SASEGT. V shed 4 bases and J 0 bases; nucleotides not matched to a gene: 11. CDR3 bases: TGTGCCAGCAGTGCCCTTGGTATAGCGGGGAGCTCCTACGAGCAGTACTTC. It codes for CASSALGIAGSSYEQYF.

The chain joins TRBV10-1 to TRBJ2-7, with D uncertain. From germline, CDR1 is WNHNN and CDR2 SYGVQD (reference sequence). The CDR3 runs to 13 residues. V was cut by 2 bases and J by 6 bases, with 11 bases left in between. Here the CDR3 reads CASSERDRGEQYF. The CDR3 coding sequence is TGCGCCAGCAGTGAGAGGGATCGAGGCGAGCAGTACTTC.

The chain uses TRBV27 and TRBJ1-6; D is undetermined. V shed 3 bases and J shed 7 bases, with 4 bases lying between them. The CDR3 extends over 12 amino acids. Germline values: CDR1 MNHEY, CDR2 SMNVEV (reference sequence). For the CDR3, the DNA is TGTGCCAGCAGTTTTTCCAATTCACCCCTCCACTTT. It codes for CASSFSNSPLHF.

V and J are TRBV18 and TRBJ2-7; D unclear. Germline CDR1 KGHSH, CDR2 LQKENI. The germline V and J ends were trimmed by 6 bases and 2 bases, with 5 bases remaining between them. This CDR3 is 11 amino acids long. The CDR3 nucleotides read TGTGCCAGCTCCGTTACCTACGAGCAGTACTTC. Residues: CASSVTYEQYF.

The CDR3 spells CASSHTEAFF. CDR3 DNA: TGTGCCAGCTCCCACACTGAAGCTTTCTTT. The chain combines TRBV18 with TRBJ1-1; no reliable D call. Germline assignment: CDR1 KGHSH and CDR2 LQKENI. Trimming stripped 6 bases from V and 3 bases from J, with 2 bases between. The CDR3 extends over 10 amino acids. Full variable domain (rest looked up from reference TRBV18 and TRBJ1-1): NAGVMQNPRHLVRRRGQEARLRCSPMKGHSHVYWYRQLPEEGLKFMVYLQKENIIDESGMPKERFSAEFPKEGPSILRIQQVVRGDSAAYFCASSHTEAFFGQGTRLTVV.

CDR3 region: CASSLGVGGNQPQHF. The CDR3 DNA reads TGCGCCAGCAGCTTGGGAGTCGGGGGCAATCAGCCCCAGCATTTT. The J gene is TRBJ1-5, the V gene TRBV5-1; unclear D gene. The length of the CDR3 is 15 residues. Germline V lookup: CDR1 SGHRS, CDR2 YFSETQ. V was clipped by 0 bases and J by 2 bases, with 9 bases between them.

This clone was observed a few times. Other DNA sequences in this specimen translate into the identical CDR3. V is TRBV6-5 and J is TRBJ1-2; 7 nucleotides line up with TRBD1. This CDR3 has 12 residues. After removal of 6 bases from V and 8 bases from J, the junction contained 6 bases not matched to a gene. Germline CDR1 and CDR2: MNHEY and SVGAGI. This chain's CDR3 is CASRPTGYGYTF. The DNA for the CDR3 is TGTGCCAGCAGGCCGACAGGGTACGGCTACACCTTC.

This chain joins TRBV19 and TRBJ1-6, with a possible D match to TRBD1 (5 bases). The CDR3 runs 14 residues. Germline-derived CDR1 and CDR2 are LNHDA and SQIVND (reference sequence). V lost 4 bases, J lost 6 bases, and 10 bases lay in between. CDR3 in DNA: TGTGCCAGTAGTACCGGGACGCTTAATTCACCCCTCCACTTT. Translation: CASSTGTLNSPLHF.

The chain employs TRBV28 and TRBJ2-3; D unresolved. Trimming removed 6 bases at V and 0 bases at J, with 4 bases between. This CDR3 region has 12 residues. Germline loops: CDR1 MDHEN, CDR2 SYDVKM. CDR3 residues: CASRDSTDTQYF. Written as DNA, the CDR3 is TGTGCCAGCAGGGATAGCACAGATACGCAGTATTTT.

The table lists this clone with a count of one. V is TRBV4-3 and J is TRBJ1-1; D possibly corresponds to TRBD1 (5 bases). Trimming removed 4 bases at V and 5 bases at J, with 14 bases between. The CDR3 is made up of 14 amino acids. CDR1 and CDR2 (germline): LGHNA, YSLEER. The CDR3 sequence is CASSPELGVTEAFF. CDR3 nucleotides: TGCGCCAGCAGCCCAGAACTAGGGGTAACTGAAGCTTTCTTT.

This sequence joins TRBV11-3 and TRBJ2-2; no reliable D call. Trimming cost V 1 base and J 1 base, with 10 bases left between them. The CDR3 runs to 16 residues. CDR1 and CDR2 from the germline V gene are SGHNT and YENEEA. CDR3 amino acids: CASSLGAPGNTGELFF. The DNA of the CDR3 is TGTGCCAGCAGCTTAGGGGCCCCAGGGAACACCGGGGAGCTGTTTTTT.

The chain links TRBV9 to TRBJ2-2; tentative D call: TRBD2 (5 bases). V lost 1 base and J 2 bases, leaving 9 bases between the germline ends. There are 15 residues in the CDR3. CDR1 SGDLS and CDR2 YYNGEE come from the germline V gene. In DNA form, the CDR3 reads TGTGCCAGCAGCGTAAAGGGAGATAACACCGGGGAGCTGTTTTTT. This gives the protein CASSVKGDNTGELFF. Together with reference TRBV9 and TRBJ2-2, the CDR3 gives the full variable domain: DSGVTQTPKHLITATGQRVTLRCSPRSGDLSVYWYQQSLDQGLQFLIQYYNGEERAKGNILERFSAQQFPDLHSELNLSSLELGDSALYFCASSVKGDNTGELFFGEGSRLTVL.

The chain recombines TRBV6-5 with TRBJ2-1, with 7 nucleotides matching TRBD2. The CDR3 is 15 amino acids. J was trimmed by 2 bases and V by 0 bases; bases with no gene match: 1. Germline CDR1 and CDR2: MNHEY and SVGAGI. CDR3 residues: CASSYSLAAYNEQFF. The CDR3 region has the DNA TGTGCCAGCAGTTACTCCCTAGCGGCCTACAATGAGCAGTTCTTC.

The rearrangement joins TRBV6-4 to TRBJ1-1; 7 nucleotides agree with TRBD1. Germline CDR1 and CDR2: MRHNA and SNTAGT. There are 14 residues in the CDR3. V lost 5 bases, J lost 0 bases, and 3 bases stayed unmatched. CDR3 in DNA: TGTGCCAGCAGTCCCGGGACAGTGAACACTGAAGCTTTCTTT. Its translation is CASSPGTVNTEAFF.